A selection of T cell receptor beta chains follows, all from one sample in a study of T cells after yellow fever vaccination. A single record per CDR3 protein comes from TCRdb applying MiXCR to the 5' RACE reads. The sample includes hundreds of thousands of distinct CDR3 sequences, about 12% of them seen just once. Sample: PBMCs, taken on the day of the yellow fever booster vaccination. These receptors were obtained from a man under 40 who received the YFV17D yellow fever vaccine. Both conserved end residues are part of each CDR3. The order of the fields is V gene, clone size, CDR3 protein. Clone sizes are given selectively: once, few, many, or a class where the clone is expanded.

v_gene: TRBV7-9
abundance: many
CDR3aa: CASSFGQGGRNYGYTF

v_gene: TRBV7-8
abundance: few
CDR3aa: CASSPTGASPLAYGYTF

v_gene: TRBV7-3
abundance: few
CDR3aa: CASSLERGTLNTEAFF

v_gene: TRBV5-4
abundance: few
CDR3aa: CASSWALGTGTDTQYF

v_gene: TRBV7-2
abundance: .
CDR3aa: CASSLSGLNEKLFF

v_gene: TRBV7-2
abundance: few
CDR3aa: CASSLWGVGQGEYEQYF

v_gene: TRBV29-1
abundance: .
CDR3aa: CSAGGGNTIYF

v_gene: TRBV5-1
abundance: few
CDR3aa: CASAPAVLQYEQFF

v_gene: TRBV7-2
abundance: few
CDR3aa: CASSSSIVGELFF

v_gene: TRBV7-2
abundance: .
CDR3aa: CASSLVTGRNEQFF

v_gene: TRBV12-3/TRBV12-4
abundance: few
CDR3aa: CASSFLLPSGPQNNYEQYF

v_gene: TRBV19
abundance: few
CDR3aa: CASSLRLRDPEQFF

v_gene: TRBV7-2
abundance: .
CDR3aa: CASSLVVGSGGYEQYF

v_gene: TRBV28
abundance: few
CDR3aa: CASTGQGRFRQPQHF

v_gene: TRBV19
abundance: .
CDR3aa: CASKGTSGRRQETQYF

v_gene: TRBV7-9
abundance: few
CDR3aa: CASSFAGETGELFF

v_gene: TRBV7-9
abundance: once
CDR3aa: CASSLNRGFGYEQYF

v_gene: TRBV18
abundance: many
CDR3aa: CASSPGSGSANYGYTF

v_gene: TRBV28
abundance: .
CDR3aa: CASSLGRGQGVGNQPQHF

v_gene: TRBV4-3
abundance: few
CDR3aa: CASSQDGYGGLGNEQFF

v_gene: TRBV14
abundance: few
CDR3aa: CASPSSGKYSNQPQHF

v_gene: TRBV7-8
abundance: .
CDR3aa: CASSLESSSYEQYF

v_gene: TRBV7-2
abundance: .
CDR3aa: CASSLVRGNTDTQYF

v_gene: TRBV19
abundance: .
CDR3aa: CASSRAGQAKNIQYF

v_gene: TRBV12-3/TRBV12-4
abundance: few
CDR3aa: CASRAGTANTGELFF

v_gene: TRBV6-2/TRBV6-3
abundance: .
CDR3aa: CASSYSLGSGANVLTF